This TCR beta chain derives from a study of shared clonotypes between healthy human individuals. General study results and limits: Unshared clonotypes carried lower generation probabilities than those common to all four donors. Larger richness was generally estimated for naive than memory subsets.

The protocol was immunoSEQ multiplex PCR, while the TCRdb copy is restricted to in-frame clones and leaves out a portion. Of roughly 1,100,000 clones listed, 75% are singletons. Per germline, CDR1 ENHRY and CDR2 SYGVKD. The CDR3 consists of 14 residues. Trimming cost V 3 bases and J 8 bases, with 13 bases left between them. This clone was seen only once. The antigen remains undetermined. The chain has TRBV10-3 and TRBJ1-4; maybe TRBD1 (6 bases). The sequenced sample consisted of memory CD4+ T cells sorted from blood. Subset here: CD45RA-negative fraction. The clonotype comes from a man between 18 and 29 years old in good health. CDR3 loop: CAISEKGGTEKLFF. CDR3 in DNA: TGTGCCATCAGTGAAAAGGGGGGGACCGAAAAACTGTTTTTT.